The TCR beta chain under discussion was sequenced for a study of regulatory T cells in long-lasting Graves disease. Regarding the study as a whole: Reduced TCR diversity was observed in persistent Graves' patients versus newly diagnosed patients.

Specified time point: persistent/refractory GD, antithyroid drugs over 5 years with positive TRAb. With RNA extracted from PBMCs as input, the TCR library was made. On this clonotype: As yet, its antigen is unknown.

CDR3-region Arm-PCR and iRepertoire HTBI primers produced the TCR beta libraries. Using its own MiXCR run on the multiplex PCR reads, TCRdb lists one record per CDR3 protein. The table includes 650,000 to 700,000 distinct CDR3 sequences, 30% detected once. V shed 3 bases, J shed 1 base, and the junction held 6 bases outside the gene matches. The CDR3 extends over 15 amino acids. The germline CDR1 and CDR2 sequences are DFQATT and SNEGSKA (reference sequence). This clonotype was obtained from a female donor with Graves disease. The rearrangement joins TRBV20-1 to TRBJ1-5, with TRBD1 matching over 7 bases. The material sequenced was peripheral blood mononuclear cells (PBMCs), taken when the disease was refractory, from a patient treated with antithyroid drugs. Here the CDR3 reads CSASFRDRSNQPQHF. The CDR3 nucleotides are TGCAGTGCTAGTTTCCGGGACAGAAGCAATCAGCCCCAGCATTTT.